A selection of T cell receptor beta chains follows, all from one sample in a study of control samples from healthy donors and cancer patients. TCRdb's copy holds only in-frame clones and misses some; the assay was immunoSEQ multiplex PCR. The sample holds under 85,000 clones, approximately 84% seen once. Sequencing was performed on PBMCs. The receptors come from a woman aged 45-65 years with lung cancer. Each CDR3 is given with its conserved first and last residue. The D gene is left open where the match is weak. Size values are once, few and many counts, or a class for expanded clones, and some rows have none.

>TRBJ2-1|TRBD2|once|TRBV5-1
TGCGCCAGCAGCCCCGGGCCTAGCGGGGGCTACAATGAGCAGTTCTTC
CASSPGPSGGYNEQFF
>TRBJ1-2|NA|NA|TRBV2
TGTGCCAGCAGTGAATTATGGGGTGCGGCGGACTTTTATGGCTACACCTTC
CASSELWGAADFYGYTF
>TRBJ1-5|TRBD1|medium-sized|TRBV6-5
TGTGCCAGCAGGTCCGACAGGGCGGGTCAGCCCCAGCATTTT
CASRSDRAGQPQHF
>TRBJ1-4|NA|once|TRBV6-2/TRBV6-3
TGTGCCAGCAGTTACTCGGGCGCCGGGGAGAGTGAAAAACTGTTTTTT
CASSYSGAGESEKLFF
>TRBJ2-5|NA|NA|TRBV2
TGTGCCAGCAAAGAGTTCCAAGAGACCCAGTACTTC
CASKEFQETQYF
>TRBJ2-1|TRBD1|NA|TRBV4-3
TGCGCCAGTAGCCATGTCCGGGACAGGGGGCACAATGAGCAGTTCTTC
CASSHVRDRGHNEQFF
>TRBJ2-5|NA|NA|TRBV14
TGTGCCAGCAGCCAAGTAGGTGGGGGAGAGACCCAGTACTTC
CASSQVGGGETQYF
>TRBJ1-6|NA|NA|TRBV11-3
TGTGCCAGCAGCTTCAAGGGGGTTAATTCACCCCTTCACTTT
CASSFKGVNSPLHF
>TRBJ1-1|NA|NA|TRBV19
TGTGCCAGTAGTATAGGCCTTCGTATGGGCACTGAAGCTTTCTTT
CASSIGLRMGTEAFF
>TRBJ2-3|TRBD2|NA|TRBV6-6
TGTGCCAGCAGTTTACTTAGCGGGGGGGATACAGATACGCAGTATTTT
CASSLLSGGDTDTQYF
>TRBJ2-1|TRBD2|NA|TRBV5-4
TGTGCCAGCAGCCTACTAGCGGGGGTCAATGAGCAGTTCTTC
CASSLLAGVNEQFF
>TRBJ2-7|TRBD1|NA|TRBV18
TGTGCCAGCTCACCAAGTGGGCAGGGGGCGAGGCCGGAGCAGTACTTC
CASSPSGQGARPEQYF
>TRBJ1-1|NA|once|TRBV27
TGTGCCAGCAGTTTTGAGGCAGGGCTCCGCACTGAAGCTTTCTTT
CASSFEAGLRTEAFF
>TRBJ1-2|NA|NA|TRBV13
TGTGCCAGCAGCTTAGGCCCCGGTATTGGCTACACCTTC
CASSLGPGIGYTF
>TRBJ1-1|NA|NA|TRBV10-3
TGTGCCAACCGACAGGCGCTGAACACTGAAGCTTTCTTT
CANRQALNTEAFF
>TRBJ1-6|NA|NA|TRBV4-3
TGCGCCAGCAGCCAAGATACGGCAAGTGAACCCTCCTATAATTCACCCCTCCACTTT
CASSQDTASEPSYNSPLHF
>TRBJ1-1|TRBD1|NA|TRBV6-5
TGTGCCAGCACTCAGGACAGGGGGAACACTGAAGCTTTCTTT
CASTQDRGNTEAFF
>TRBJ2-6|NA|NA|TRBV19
TGTGCCAGTACTACTCAGGGTTCTGGGGCCAACGTCCTGACTTTC
CASTTQGSGANVLTF
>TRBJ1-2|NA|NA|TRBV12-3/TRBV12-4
TGTGCCAGCAGTTTTCCGGGGACCTATGGCTACACCTTC
CASSFPGTYGYTF
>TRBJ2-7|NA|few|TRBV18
TGTGCCAGCTCACCAAGCCAGTCCTACGAGCAGTACTTC
CASSPSQSYEQYF
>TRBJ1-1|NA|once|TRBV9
TGTGCCAGCAGCGTAGCTGGGGGGCGGGATACTGAAGCTTTCTTT
CASSVAGGRDTEAFF
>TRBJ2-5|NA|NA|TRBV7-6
TGTGCCAGCAGCTTAGGAACAGGGTTAGAGACCCAGTACTTC
CASSLGTGLETQYF
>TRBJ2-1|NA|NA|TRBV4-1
TGCGCCAGCAGCCCAGCGTCCTACAATGAGCAGTTCTTC
CASSPASYNEQFF
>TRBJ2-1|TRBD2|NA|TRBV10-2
TGCGCCAGCAGTGAATCACTAGCGGGGATCTACAATGAGCAGTTCTTC
CASSESLAGIYNEQFF
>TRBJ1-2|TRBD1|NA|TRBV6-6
TGTGCCAGCAGCCGCTCAGGGACAGACTCCTATGGCTACACCTTC
CASSRSGTDSYGYTF
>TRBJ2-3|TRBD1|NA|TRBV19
TGTGCCACCTCGGGACAGGGGGCTTGGACAGATACGCAGTATTTT
CATSGQGAWTDTQYF
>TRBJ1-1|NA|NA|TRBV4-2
TGTGCCAGCAGCCAAGTCTCAGGGATGCTAAACACTGAAGCTTTCTTT
CASSQVSGMLNTEAFF
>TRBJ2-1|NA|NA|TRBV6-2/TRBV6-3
TGTGCCAGCAGCCTCCCGGACACCTACAATGAGCAGTTCTTC
CASSLPDTYNEQFF